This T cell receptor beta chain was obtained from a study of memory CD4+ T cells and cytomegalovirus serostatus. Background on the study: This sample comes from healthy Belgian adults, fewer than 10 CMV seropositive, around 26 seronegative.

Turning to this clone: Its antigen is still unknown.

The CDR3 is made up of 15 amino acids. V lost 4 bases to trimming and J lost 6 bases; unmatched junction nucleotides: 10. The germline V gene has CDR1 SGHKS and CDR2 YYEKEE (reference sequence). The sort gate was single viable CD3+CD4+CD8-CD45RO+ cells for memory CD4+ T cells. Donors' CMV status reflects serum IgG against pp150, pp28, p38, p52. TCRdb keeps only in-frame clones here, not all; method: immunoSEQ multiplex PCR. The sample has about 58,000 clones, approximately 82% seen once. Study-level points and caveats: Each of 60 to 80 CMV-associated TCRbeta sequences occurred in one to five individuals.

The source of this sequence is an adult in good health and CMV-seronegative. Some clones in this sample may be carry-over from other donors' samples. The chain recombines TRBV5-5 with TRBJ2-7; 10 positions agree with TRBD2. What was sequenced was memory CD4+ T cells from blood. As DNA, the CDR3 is TGTGCCAGCAGCGGGATTATAGCGGGAGGTAGCGAGCAGTACTTC. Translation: CASSGIIAGGSEQYF.